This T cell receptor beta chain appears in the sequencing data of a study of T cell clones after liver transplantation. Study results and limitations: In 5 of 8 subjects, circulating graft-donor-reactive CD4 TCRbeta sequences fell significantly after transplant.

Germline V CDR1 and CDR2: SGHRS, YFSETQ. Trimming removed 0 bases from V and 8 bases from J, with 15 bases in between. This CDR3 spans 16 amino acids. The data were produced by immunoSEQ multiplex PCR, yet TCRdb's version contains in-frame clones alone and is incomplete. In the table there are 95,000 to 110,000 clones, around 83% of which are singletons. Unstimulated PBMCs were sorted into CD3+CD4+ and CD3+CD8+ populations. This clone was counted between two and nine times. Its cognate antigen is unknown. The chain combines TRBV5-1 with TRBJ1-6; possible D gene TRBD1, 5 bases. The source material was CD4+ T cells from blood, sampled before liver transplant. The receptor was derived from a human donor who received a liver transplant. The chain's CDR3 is CASSLERGTMHSPLHF. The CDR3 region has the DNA TGCGCCAGCAGCTTGGAGCGGGGGACTATGCATTCACCCCTCCACTTT.